This T cell receptor (beta chain) was captured in a study of blood T cell repertoires in COVID-19. On the study more broadly: Sources were T cells, B-cell-depleted T cells, or PBMCs; the material itself was cDNA or gDNA.

The ends lost 5 bases at V and 9 bases at J; junction bases unmatched: 8. Germline CDR1 SGHAT, CDR2 FQNNGV. The CDR3 spans 16 residues. In the authors' methods: Estimated nucleated cell counts came from reference gene primer amplification. Libraries were prepared by immunoSEQ multiplex PCR; TCRdb keeps only in-frame clonotypes and omits some of them. That table is the source of V, J and clone size, and D and trimming were worked out from the DNA. Of approximately 70,000 clones in the sample, about 88% were seen once. Sequencing was performed on peripheral blood. The chain is built from TRBV11-2 and TRBJ2-1, with 15 bases that match TRBD2. The origin of this receptor is a man in his sixties or seventies with active COVID-19. The CDR3, as DNA: TGTGCCAGCAGCCTGATAGTGGGACTAGCGGGAGGTGAGCAGTTCTTC. This gives the protein CASSLIVGLAGGEQFF.